This T cell receptor beta chain was retrieved from a study of blood T cell repertoires in COVID-19. In the source study's methods: Estimation of nucleated cell counts relied on the amplification of reference gene primers. TCRdb keeps only in-frame clones here, not all; method: immunoSEQ multiplex PCR. V, J and clone size were drawn from that table, and D and trimming were deduced from the DNA. The table has 200,000 to 250,000 clones, around 89% seen once. Germline CDR1 is MNHEY and CDR2 is SVGAGI. The CDR3 loop spans 13 amino acids. Trimming pared 7 bases from V and 9 bases from J, leaving 16 bases between. Individuals aged roughly 18 to 95 years were recruited from fewer than 25 US areas.

This clonotype was sampled from a man aged 25 to 40 who had been exposed to COVID-19. The rearrangement uses TRBV6-5 and TRBJ2-1; tentatively, D is TRBD2 (6 bases). Sequencing was performed on PBMCs or T cells enriched from blood (not recorded which). In DNA form, the CDR3 reads TGTGCCAGCACCTTGGACTACTCGCTTGAGCAGTTCTTC. Residues: CASTLDYSLEQFF.